This entry lists 30 T cell receptor beta chains sequenced from one sample in a study of metastatic and nonmetastatic thyroid tumors. TCRdb reanalyzed the PCR reads via MiXCR. This table has about 35,000 clones, about 15% appearing once. Thyroid surgery had not been preceded by any treatment in any patient. The source material was blood. These receptors all stem from a male donor with papillary thyroid cancer or a benign thyroid nodule (not recorded which). Some clones in this sample may be carry-over from other donors' samples.

This clone showed up many times. The chain is built from TRBV7-9 and TRBJ2-2, with D maybe TRBD1 (5 bases). Looked up from germline, CDR1 is SEHNR and CDR2 is FQNEAQ (reference sequence). V lost 2 bases to trimming and J lost 5 bases, with 9 bases between them. The CDR3 contains 14 residues. The CDR3 sequence: CASSLLSGTGELFF. CDR3 nucleotide sequence: TGTGCCAGCAGCTTATTATCAGGGACCGGGGAGCTGTTTTTT.

Within the sample, this clone is medium-sized. The J gene is TRBJ2-7, the V gene TRBV25-1, with 11 bases lining up with TRBD1. After removal of 8 bases from V and 0 bases from J, the junction contained 3 bases not matched to a gene. The CDR3 has 14 amino acids. Per the germline V gene, CDR1 is MGHDK and CDR2 is SYGVNS. Here the CDR3 reads CASGGQGGSYEQYF. The CDR3 DNA reads as TGTGCCAGCGGGGGACAGGGGGGCTCCTACGAGCAGTACTTC.

Ten or more counts support this clone. The V and J genes are TRBV6-4 and TRBJ2-1, with 7 bases fitting TRBD1. Trimming cost V 0 bases and J 4 bases; bases outside gene matches: 3. Germline V gene lookup returns CDR1 MRHNA and CDR2 SNTAGT. The CDR3 loop spans 15 amino acids. DNA of the CDR3: TGTGCCAGCAGTGACTCAGGGACAGAGTACAATGAGCAGTTCTTC. It translates to CASSDSGTEYNEQFF.

The chain joins TRBV4-1 to TRBJ2-1; possibly TRBD2 for D (6 bases). V dropped 5 bases and J dropped 8 bases, with 22 bases sitting between them. The CDR3 loop spans 16 amino acids. Germline CDR1 and CDR2: MGHRA and YSYEKL. Here the CDR3 DNA reads TGCGCCAGCAGCTTAAGTGCGGGAACGTTTACCGATGAGCAGTTCTTC. Its protein product is CASSLSAGTFTDEQFF.

This clone was counted between two and nine times. The rearrangement joins TRBV12-3 or TRBV12-4 to TRBJ2-2, with a possible D match to TRBD1 (5 bases). V was cut by 6 bases and J by 6 bases, with 11 bases left in between. This CDR3 is built from 13 residues. CDR3 sequence: CASSAWGSGELFF. CDR3 nucleotides: TGTGCCAGCAGCGCGTGGGGCTCCGGGGAGCTGTTTTTT.

This clone was observed many times. The V and J genes are TRBV4-1 and TRBJ2-5, with a possible D match to TRBD2 (6 bases). Trimming removed 1 base from V and 1 base from J, with 10 bases in between. Germline V gene lookup returns CDR1 MGHRA and CDR2 YSYEKL. CDR3 length: 15 amino acids. The CDR3 nucleotides read TGCGCCAGCAGCCAAGTAGCGGACCCCCAAGAGACCCAGTACTTC. It is translated as CASSQVADPQETQYF.

The chain uses TRBV27 and TRBJ2-7, with a possible D match to TRBD1 (6 bases). V lost 5 bases and J lost 2, with 13 bases in between. Germline-derived CDR1 and CDR2 are MNHEY and SMNVEV (reference sequence). This CDR3 is built from 14 residues. CDR3 amino acids: CASSPQGTAYEQYF. The DNA for the CDR3 is TGTGCCAGCAGTCCCCAGGGGACCGCCTACGAGCAGTACTTC.

A few counts support this clone. This chain uses TRBV12-3 or TRBV12-4 with TRBJ2-7, with 13 bases matching TRBD2. The CDR3 is 14 amino acids. The trim removed 6 bases at V and 7 bases at J, leaving 6 bases unmatched. For the CDR3, the DNA is TGTGCCAGCAGCCCAGGGACTAGCGGGATAGAGCAGTACTTC. Amino acids: CASSPGTSGIEQYF.

Note on this clone: The junction and the germline gene differ at one end; a read error may be behind it. The chain carries TRBV11-2 and TRBJ2-3; D might be TRBD1 or TRBD2, each matching 5 bases. The CDR3 runs to 18 residues. Per germline, CDR1 SGHAT and CDR2 FQNNGV. CDR3: CASSLDGVGVPYTNTQYF. The CDR3, as DNA: TGTGCCAGCAGCTTAGACGGGGTGGGGGTCCCGTACACAAATACGCAGTATTTT.

The gene calls are TRBV6-4 and TRBJ2-1, with TRBD1 matching over 10 bases. This CDR3 has 16 residues. CDR1 and CDR2 from the germline V gene are MRHNA and SNTAGT. J gave up 13 bases and V 2 bases, and 14 bases lay outside the gene matches. The CDR3, as DNA: TGTGCCAGCAGTGACGACCCGGGACAGGGGTCAAATCATCAGTTCTTC. This codes for CASSDDPGQGSNHQFF.

This clone was seen just once. The chain carries TRBV20-1 and TRBJ2-7; D call uncertain. This CDR3 comprises 12 residues. Germline CDR1 and CDR2: DFQATT and SNEGSKA (reference sequence). Trimming took off 3 bases at V and 3 bases at J, with 9 bases between the two ends. The CDR3 reads CSASGSLYEQYF. The DNA of the CDR3 is TGCAGTGCTAGCGGCAGCCTCTACGAGCAGTACTTC.

In its sample, this clone was seen many times. The J gene is TRBJ2-1, the V gene TRBV24-1; 13 bases match TRBD2. Looked up from germline, CDR1 is KGHDR and CDR2 is SFDVKD. V lost 4 bases to trimming and J lost 6 bases; unmatched junction nucleotides: 11. The CDR3 has 18 residues. The CDR3 sequence is CATSERGGLAGVGNEQFF. The CDR3 nucleotides are TGTGCCACCAGTGAGAGAGGCGGACTAGCGGGAGTTGGCAATGAGCAGTTCTTC.

Judged by abundance, this clone is medium-sized (0.01 to 0.1%). This sequence joins TRBV6-1 and TRBJ2-6, with TRBD2 identical over 7 bases. J lost 1 base, V lost 1 base, and 1 base had no gene match. Germline V gene sequence: CDR1 MNHNS, CDR2 SASEGT. The CDR3 loop spans 16 amino acids. CDR3 sequence reads: CASSEGGGSGANVLTF. The CDR3 DNA sequence: TGTGCCAGCAGTGAAGGGGGGGGTTCTGGGGCCAACGTCCTGACTTTC.

In this sample, this clone turned up many times. A much larger clonotype is one base distant, so this may be a read error. The chain uses TRBV5-4 and TRBJ2-7; D remains unclear. The CDR3 spans 13 residues. Looked up from germline, CDR1 is SGHNT and CDR2 is YYREEE (reference sequence). CDR3 nucleotides: TGTGCCAGCATCTTGTCGGAATCCTACGAGCAGTACTTC. Its protein product is CASILSESYEQYF.

A note on this clone: With a much larger clone just one base away, this may be a read error. The chain recombines TRBV29-1 with TRBJ2-5; 8 positions agree with TRBD1. J lost 7 bases, V lost 5 bases, and 6 bases had no gene match. Per germline, CDR1 SQVTM and CDR2 ANQGSEA. The CDR3 length is 12 residues. The CDR3 DNA sequence: TGCAGCGTTACTGAGACAGGGGCGACCCAGTACTTC. Amino acids: CSVTETGATQYF.

This clone was observed at least ten times. V usage is TRBV19 and J usage is TRBJ1-2, with TRBD1 as a possible D gene (5 bases). The V and J ends lost 0 bases and 3 bases respectively, with 11 bases between them. The germline CDR1 and CDR2 sequences are LNHDA and SQIVND (reference sequence). CDR3 size: 15 residues. Here the CDR3 DNA reads TGTGCCAGTAGTATAGATCAAGGGGCGTACTATGGCTACACCTTC. This translates into CASSIDQGAYYGYTF.

This chain connects TRBV20-1 to TRBJ2-2; TRBD2 matches at 13 bases. V lost 3 bases and J lost 3; bases outside the gene matches: 16. This CDR3 has 20 amino acids. Germline V gene data show CDR1 as DFQATT and CDR2 as SNEGSKA (reference sequence). The CDR3 reads CSASPPWGTSGNVYTGELFF. The DNA for the CDR3 is TGCAGTGCTAGTCCCCCCTGGGGGACTAGCGGGAACGTTTACACCGGGGAGCTGTTTTTT.

This clone was picked up many times. This chain connects TRBV6-4 to TRBJ2-2; D might be TRBD2 (6 bases). This CDR3 comprises 15 residues. Germline CDR1 is MRHNA and CDR2 is SNTAGT. V was shortened by 2 bases and J by 1 base, with 8 bases between the two germline ends. CDR3 residues: CASSDTGENTGELFF. In DNA, the CDR3 is TGTGCCAGCAGTGACACGGGAGAGAACACCGGGGAGCTGTTTTTT.

This clone was counted at least ten times. The DNA for the CDR3 is TGTGCCAGCAGCTTACAATCTAGCGGCTACGAGCAGTACTTC. Its protein product is CASSLQSSGYEQYF. The rearrangement uses TRBV7-2 and TRBJ2-7; TRBD2 agrees at 7 bases. Losses at the gene ends were 2 bases for V and 3 bases for J; bases not matched to a gene: 4. The germline V gene encodes CDR1 SGHTA and CDR2 FQGNSA. This CDR3 has 14 amino acids.

The sample holds a few counts of this clone. An end of the junction differs from the germline gene, which may be a read error. The DNA for the CDR3 is TGTGCCAGCATCACTATCGGGAGAGCAGGTGAGCATTTCTTC. Protein sequence: CASITIGRAGEHFF. The J gene is TRBJ2-1, the V gene TRBV27; D is perhaps TRBD2 (6 bases). The V gene's germline CDR1 is MNHEY and CDR2 SMNVEV (reference sequence). The CDR3 is 14 amino acids.

This clone was observed a handful of times. The V gene is TRBV5-4, the J gene TRBJ2-5; weak D call: TRBD1 (6 bases). V lost 0 bases and J 5 bases, leaving 8 bases between the germline ends. Germline CDR1 SGHNT, CDR2 YYREEE (reference sequence). This CDR3 has 13 residues. The CDR3 DNA reads as TGTGCCAGCAGCTTGGACAGGGAGGAGACCCAGTACTTC. This sequence encodes CASSLDREETQYF.

This clone was observed a handful of times. The chain couples TRBV6-1 to TRBJ2-7, with 10 positions matching TRBD2. CDR3 length: 14 residues. Germline V gives CDR1 MNHNS, CDR2 SASEGT. The V and J ends lost 6 bases and 4 bases, in that order; junction bases with no gene match: 6. The CDR3 here is CASSKGLALYEQYF. CDR3 nucleotides: TGTGCCAGCAGCAAGGGACTAGCGTTATACGAGCAGTACTTC.

This clone was seen many times. The CDR3 is CASSLGQTKETQYF. The CDR3 DNA is TGCGCCAGCAGCTTGGGTCAGACAAAAGAGACCCAGTACTTC. The rearrangement uses TRBV5-1 and TRBJ2-5; D uncertain. Trimming took 0 bases from V and 3 from J, leaving 9 bases between them. The CDR3 is made up of 14 amino acids. The germline CDR1 and CDR2 sequences are SGHRS and YFSETQ.

This clone was seen ten or more times. The rearrangement uses TRBV10-2 and TRBJ1-5, with D possibly matching TRBD1 (6 bases). V gave up 1 base and J gave up 5 bases, with 18 bases separating them. In germline, CDR1 is WSHSY, CDR2 SAAADI. The CDR3 runs to 17 residues. CDR3 amino acids: CASSEFLRTGRDQPQHF. The CDR3 bases are TGCGCCAGCAGTGAGTTCTTGAGAACAGGGCGGGATCAGCCCCAGCATTTT.

The chain has TRBV6-1 and TRBJ1-2, with D possibly matching TRBD1 (5 bases). The CDR3 has 14 residues. Per germline, CDR1 MNHNS and CDR2 SASEGT. V gave up 6 bases and J gave up 4 bases, with 15 bases separating them. Written as DNA, the CDR3 is TGTGCCAGCAGCTCTCAGGGTGGGGCCTATGGCTACACCTTC. Translating it yields CASSSQGGAYGYTF.

This clone was counted ten times or more. The chain joins TRBV5-6 to TRBJ2-7; 7 bases map to TRBD1. V dropped 1 base and J dropped 0; count of bases not matched to a gene: 1. The CDR3 length is 14 residues. CDR1 is SGHDT and CDR2 is YYEEEE in the germline V gene. CDR3 loop: CASSLRDSSYEQYF. CDR3 sequence (DNA): TGTGCCAGCAGCTTGCGGGACAGCTCCTACGAGCAGTACTTC.

This clone was counted ten times or more. In nucleotides, the CDR3 is TGCGCCAGCAGCTTGGCCGGGACCCCTGGAAACACCATATATTTT. Protein sequence: CASSLAGTPGNTIYF. V usage is TRBV5-1 and J usage is TRBJ1-3; D might be TRBD1 (5 bases). The CDR3 spans 15 residues. CDR1 and CDR2 (germline): SGHRS, YFSETQ. Trimming removed 0 bases at V and 2 bases at J, with 9 bases between.

This clone was counted at least ten times. V is TRBV9 and J is TRBJ1-4, with D hard to call. Germline V gene sequence: CDR1 SGDLS, CDR2 YYNGEE. V was pared by 4 bases and J by 3 bases, with 10 bases between. The CDR3 extends over 14 amino acids. CDR3 in amino acids: CASSFGMANEKLFF. CDR3 bases: TGTGCCAGCAGCTTCGGGATGGCTAATGAAAAACTGTTTTTT.

This clone showed up many times. The chain is built from TRBV2 and TRBJ2-2, with D perhaps given as TRBD1 or TRBD2 (5 bases each). Trimming took off 2 bases at V and 5 bases at J, with 21 bases between the two ends. In germline, CDR1 is SNHLY, CDR2 FYNNEI. This CDR3 region has 18 residues. CDR3 bases: TGTGCCAGCAGTGAATACGGGACGGGCCGAACTGTAACCGGGGAGCTGTTTTTT. This translates into CASSEYGTGRTVTGELFF.

The rearrangement joins TRBV6-1 to TRBJ2-2, with 7 bases that match TRBD2. Looked up from germline, CDR1 is MNHNS and CDR2 is SASEGT. This CDR3 is built from 13 residues. The J segment lost 5 bases and the V segment lost 6 bases, leaving 3 bases of the junction unmatched. The CDR3 DNA sequence: TGTGCCAGCAGCGGGGGGAGGACCGGGGAGCTGTTTTTT. Its protein is CASSGGRTGELFF.